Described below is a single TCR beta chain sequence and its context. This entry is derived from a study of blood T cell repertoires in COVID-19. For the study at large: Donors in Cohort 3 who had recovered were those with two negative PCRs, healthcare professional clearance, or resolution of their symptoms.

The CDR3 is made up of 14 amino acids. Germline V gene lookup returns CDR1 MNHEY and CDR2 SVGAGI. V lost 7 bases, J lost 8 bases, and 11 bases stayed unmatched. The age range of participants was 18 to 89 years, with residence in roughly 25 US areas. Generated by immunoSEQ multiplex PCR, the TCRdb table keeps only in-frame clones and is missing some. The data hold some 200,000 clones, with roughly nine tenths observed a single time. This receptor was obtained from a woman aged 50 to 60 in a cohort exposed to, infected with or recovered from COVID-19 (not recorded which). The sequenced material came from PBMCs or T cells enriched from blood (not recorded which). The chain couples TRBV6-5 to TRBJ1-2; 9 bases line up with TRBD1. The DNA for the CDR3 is TGTGCCAGCACTCCCAGCACAGGGGGCCTCGGCTACACCTTC. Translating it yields CASTPSTGGLGYTF.